This T cell receptor beta chain was observed in a study of shared clonotypes between healthy human individuals. Several immunoSEQ 96-well plates shared each subset's DNA, each plate a replicate. How the authors handled the data: ImmunoSEQ output held junction-only sequences without quality scores, so filtering differed. Sequencing used immunoSEQ multiplex PCR; TCRdb keeps in-frame clones, though not all of them. The D gene and trimming were derived from the DNA, and the V and J assignments and clone size from that table. The repertoire holds approximately 700,000 clones, with approximately 73% as singletons. The sequenced sample was memory CD4+ T cells sorted from blood. The subset was: CD45RA-negative fraction. The sequence came from a woman under 40 in good health.

DNA for the CDR3: TGTGCCAGCAGCTATGGCAGGGGGTTTTACAATGAGCAGTTCTTC. Protein: CASSYGRGFYNEQFF. The chain couples TRBV11-2 to TRBJ2-1; TRBD1 agrees at 7 bases. Germline loops: CDR1 SGHAT, CDR2 FQNNGV. The CDR3 loop spans 15 amino acids. V lost 4 bases to trimming and J lost 4 bases; unmatched junction nucleotides: 7.